This is a list of T cell receptor beta chains from one sample in a study of control samples from healthy donors and cancer patients. Method: immunoSEQ multiplex PCR; TCRdb's copy keeps in-frame clones and lacks some. The sample has 20,000 to 30,000 clones; just over 90% are singletons. Sequences were obtained from PBMCs. The receptors derive from a man in his forties or fifties with lung cancer. CDR3s include the opening cysteine and the closing phenylalanine or tryptophan. D genes are given only for firm matches. Clone size is not always given. Where it is, it says once, few, many or a class for expanded clones.

j_gene: TRBJ2-7; v_gene: TRBV5-5; d_gene: TRBD1; abundance: .; len: 14; CDR3nt: TGTGCCAGCAGCACGACAGGGGGATCCTACGAGCAGTACTTC; CDR3aa: CASSTTGGSYEQYF
j_gene: TRBJ1-4; v_gene: TRBV16; d_gene: TRBD1; abundance: .; len: 14; CDR3nt: TGTGCCAGCAACTTACAGGGGTCTAATGAAAAACTGTTTTTT; CDR3aa: CASNLQGSNEKLFF
j_gene: TRBJ1-2; v_gene: TRBV20-1; d_gene: .; abundance: .; len: 12; CDR3nt: TGCAGTGCTAGTGGGGGCAACTATGGCTACACCTTC; CDR3aa: CSASGGNYGYTF
j_gene: TRBJ2-4; v_gene: TRBV6-2/TRBV6-3; d_gene: TRBD1; abundance: .; len: 19; CDR3nt: TGTGCCAGCAGCTATTCCACACAGGGGAATTGGCTAGCCAAAAACATTCAGTACTTC; CDR3aa: CASSYSTQGNWLAKNIQYF
j_gene: TRBJ1-1; v_gene: TRBV3-1/TRBV3-2; d_gene: .; abundance: .; len: 13; CDR3nt: TGTGCCAGCAGCCAAGTCCCGGACACTGAAGCTTTCTTT; CDR3aa: CASSQVPDTEAFF
j_gene: TRBJ1-5; v_gene: TRBV6-1; d_gene: .; abundance: .; len: 15; CDR3nt: .; CDR3aa: CASSEPSTSGQPQHF
j_gene: TRBJ2-1; v_gene: TRBV18; d_gene: .; abundance: once; len: 15; CDR3nt: TGTGCCAGCTCACCCGGTTCTTCATCCGTCAATGAGCAGTTCTTC; CDR3aa: CASSPGSSSVNEQFF
j_gene: TRBJ2-2; v_gene: TRBV7-2; d_gene: .; abundance: .; len: 14; CDR3nt: TGTGCCAGCAGCTTCTCAGGGGCCACCGGGGAGCTGTTTTTT; CDR3aa: CASSFSGATGELFF
j_gene: TRBJ1-1; v_gene: TRBV5-1; d_gene: .; abundance: .; len: 13; CDR3nt: TGCGCCAGCAGTAGTCTGGGGAACACTGAAGCTTTCTTT; CDR3aa: CASSSLGNTEAFF
j_gene: TRBJ1-2; v_gene: TRBV6-5; d_gene: .; abundance: .; len: 13; CDR3nt: TGTGCCGGATTTAGCCGGAGGGGAGGTGGCTACACCTTC; CDR3aa: CAGFSRRGGGYTF
j_gene: TRBJ1-1; v_gene: TRBV24-1; d_gene: .; abundance: .; len: 19; CDR3nt: TGTGCCACCAGTGAGGGCAGGCCGGTCCTTTTTTATATGAACACTGAAGCTTTCTTT; CDR3aa: CATSEGRPVLFYMNTEAFF
j_gene: TRBJ2-1; v_gene: TRBV29-1; d_gene: TRBD1; abundance: medium-sized; len: 13; CDR3nt: TGCAGTCACGACGGACAGGGGGGTAATGAGCAGTTCTTC; CDR3aa: CSHDGQGGNEQFF
j_gene: TRBJ1-5; v_gene: TRBV7-6; d_gene: TRBD1; abundance: .; len: 15; CDR3nt: TGTGCCAGCAGCCTGACCGGGACAGGGAATCAGCCCCAGCATTTT; CDR3aa: CASSLTGTGNQPQHF
j_gene: TRBJ1-2; v_gene: TRBV2; d_gene: .; abundance: once; len: 15; CDR3nt: TGTGCCAGCAGTGAAGGCCCAGGGCGGGGGTATGGCTACACCTTC; CDR3aa: CASSEGPGRGYGYTF
j_gene: TRBJ2-7; v_gene: TRBV3-1/TRBV3-2; d_gene: TRBD1; abundance: once; len: 16; CDR3nt: TGTGCCAGCAGCCAAGACCCCCGGGACAGCCCCTACGAGCAGTACTTC; CDR3aa: CASSQDPRDSPYEQYF
j_gene: TRBJ1-4; v_gene: TRBV5-4; d_gene: .; abundance: once; len: 14; CDR3nt: TGTGCCAGCAGCTTGGGAGGGGTTAATGAAAAACTGTTTTTT; CDR3aa: CASSLGGVNEKLFF
j_gene: TRBJ1-1; v_gene: TRBV6-5; d_gene: .; abundance: .; len: 16; CDR3nt: TGTGCCAGCAGTTACTCGTACACTCTAGATGGGACTGAAGCTTTCTTT; CDR3aa: CASSYSYTLDGTEAFF
j_gene: TRBJ1-2; v_gene: TRBV12-3/TRBV12-4; d_gene: .; abundance: .; len: 13; CDR3nt: TGTGCCAGCAGTTTAGGTCTGAACTATGGCTACACCTTC; CDR3aa: CASSLGLNYGYTF
j_gene: TRBJ1-4; v_gene: TRBV5-6; d_gene: .; abundance: .; len: 16; CDR3nt: TGTGCCAGCAGCTTGGCCGGGCAGGGTGCAAATGAAAAACTGTTTTTT; CDR3aa: CASSLAGQGANEKLFF
j_gene: TRBJ2-7; v_gene: TRBV19; d_gene: TRBD1; abundance: .; len: 13; CDR3nt: TGTGCCAGTAGACAGGGGATAACGTACGAGCAGTACTTC; CDR3aa: CASRQGITYEQYF
j_gene: TRBJ2-7; v_gene: TRBV9; d_gene: TRBD2; abundance: once; len: 18; CDR3nt: TGTGCCAGCAGCGTGAGCTACAGGACTAGCGGGGGGGCCCACGAGCAGTACTTC; CDR3aa: CASSVSYRTSGGAHEQYF
j_gene: TRBJ1-1; v_gene: TRBV21-1; d_gene: .; abundance: .; len: 14; CDR3nt: TGTGCCAGCAGCAAAGTACTAGGGAACACTGAAGCTTTCTTT; CDR3aa: CASSKVLGNTEAFF
j_gene: TRBJ2-4; v_gene: TRBV21-1; d_gene: .; abundance: .; len: 14; CDR3nt: TGTGCCAGCAGCAAAGGACAGTCTAACTGCATTCAGTACTTC; CDR3aa: CASSKGQSNCIQYF
j_gene: TRBJ1-2; v_gene: TRBV7-9; d_gene: .; abundance: .; len: 15; CDR3nt: TGTGCCAGCAGCCGTGACAGACAGGTGAACTATGGCTACACCTTC; CDR3aa: CASSRDRQVNYGYTF